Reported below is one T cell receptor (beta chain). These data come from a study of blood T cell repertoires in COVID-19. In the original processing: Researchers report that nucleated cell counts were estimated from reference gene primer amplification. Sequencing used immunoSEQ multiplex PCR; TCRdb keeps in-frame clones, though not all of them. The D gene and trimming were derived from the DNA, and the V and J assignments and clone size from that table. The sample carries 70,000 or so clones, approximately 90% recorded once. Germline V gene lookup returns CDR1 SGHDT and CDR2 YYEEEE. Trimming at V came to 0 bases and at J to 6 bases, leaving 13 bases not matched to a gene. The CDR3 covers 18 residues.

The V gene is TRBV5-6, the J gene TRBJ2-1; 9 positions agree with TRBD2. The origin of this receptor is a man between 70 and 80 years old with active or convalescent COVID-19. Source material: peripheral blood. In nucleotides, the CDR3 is TGTGCCAGCAGCTTGGCCGTCCTAGCGGGAACGATAGGCAATGAGCAGTTCTTC. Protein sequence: CASSLAVLAGTIGNEQFF. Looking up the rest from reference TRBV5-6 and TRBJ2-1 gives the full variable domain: DAGVTQSPTHLIKTRGQQVTLRCSPKSGHDTVSWYQQALGQGPQFIFQYYEEEERQRGNFPDRFSGHQFPNYSSELNVNALLLGDSALYLCASSLAVLAGTIGNEQFFGPGTRLTVL.